The clone carrying this T cell receptor (beta chain) was observed a few times. The sample belongs to a study of regulatory T cells in long-lasting Graves disease. This CDR3 is built from 14 residues. CDR1 is SQVTM and CDR2 is ANQGSEA in the germline V gene. Trimming took 4 bases from V and 1 from J; bases not matched to a gene: 5. Time point of the sample: persistent/refractory GD, antithyroid drugs over 5 years with positive TRAb. The TCR library was made from RNA extracted from PBMCs. Graves' disease diagnosis used American Thyroid Association guidelines. To make TCR beta libraries, researchers used iRepertoire HTBI primers and Arm-PCR of CDR3 regions. TCRdb reprocessed the multiplex PCR reads with MiXCR, giving one entry per CDR3 protein. Here the sample spans 650,000 to 700,000 distinct CDR3 sequences, 30% being singletons.

The chain recombines TRBV29-1 with TRBJ2-5, with 8 positions matching TRBD1. The receptor comes from a female donor with Graves disease. This sample comprised peripheral blood mononuclear cells (PBMCs), obtained when the disease was refractory, from a patient treated with antithyroid drugs. The CDR3, as DNA: TGCAGCGTTGTGGGACAGGCCCTCCAAGAGACCCAGTACTTC. This codes for CSVVGQALQETQYF.